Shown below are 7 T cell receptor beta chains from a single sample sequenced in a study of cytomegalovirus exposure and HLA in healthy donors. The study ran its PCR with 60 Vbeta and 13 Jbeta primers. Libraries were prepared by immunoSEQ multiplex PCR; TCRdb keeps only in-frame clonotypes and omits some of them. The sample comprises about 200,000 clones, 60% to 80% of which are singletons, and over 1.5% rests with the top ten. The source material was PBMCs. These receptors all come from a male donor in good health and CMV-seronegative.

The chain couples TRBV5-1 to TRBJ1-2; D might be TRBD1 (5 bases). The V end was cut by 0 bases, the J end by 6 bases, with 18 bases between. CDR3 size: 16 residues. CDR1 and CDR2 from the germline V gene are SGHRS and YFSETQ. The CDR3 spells CASSLVLLGGKDGYTF. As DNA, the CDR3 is TGCGCCAGCAGCTTGGTGTTGTTGGGGGGGAAAGATGGCTACACCTTC.

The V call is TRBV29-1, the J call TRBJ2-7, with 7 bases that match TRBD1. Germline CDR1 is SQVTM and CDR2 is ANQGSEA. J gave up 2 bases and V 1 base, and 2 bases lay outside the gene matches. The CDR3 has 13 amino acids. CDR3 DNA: TGCAGCGTTGAAGCGGGACAGCCCTACGAGCAGTACTTC. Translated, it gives CSVEAGQPYEQYF.

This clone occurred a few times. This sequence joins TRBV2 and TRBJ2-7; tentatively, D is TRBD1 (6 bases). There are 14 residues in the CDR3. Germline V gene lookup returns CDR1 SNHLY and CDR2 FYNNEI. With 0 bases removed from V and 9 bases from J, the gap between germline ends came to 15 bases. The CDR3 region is CASSEARGGAGQYF. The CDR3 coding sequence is TGTGCCAGCAGTGAAGCCCGAGGGGGTGCTGGGCAGTACTTC.

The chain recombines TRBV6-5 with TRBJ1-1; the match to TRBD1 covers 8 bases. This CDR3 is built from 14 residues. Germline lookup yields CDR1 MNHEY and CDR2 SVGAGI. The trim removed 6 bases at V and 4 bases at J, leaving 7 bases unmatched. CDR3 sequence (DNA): TGTGCCAGCAGAAGCAGGGGGCCTGGCACTGAAGCTTTCTTT. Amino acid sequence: CASRSRGPGTEAFF.

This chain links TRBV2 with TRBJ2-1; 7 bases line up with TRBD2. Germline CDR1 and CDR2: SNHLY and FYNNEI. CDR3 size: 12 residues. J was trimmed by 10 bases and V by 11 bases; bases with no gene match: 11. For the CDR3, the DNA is TGTGCCGGGGGACTACTCATTTGGGAGCAGTTCTTC. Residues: CAGGLLIWEQFF.

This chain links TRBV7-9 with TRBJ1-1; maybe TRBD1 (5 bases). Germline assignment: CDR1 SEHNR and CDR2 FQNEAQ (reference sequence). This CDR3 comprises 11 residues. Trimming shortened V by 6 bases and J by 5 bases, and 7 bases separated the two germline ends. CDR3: CASRQVTEAFF. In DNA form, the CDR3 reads TGTGCCAGCAGACAGGTGACTGAAGCTTTCTTT. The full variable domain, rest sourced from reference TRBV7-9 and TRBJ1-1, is DTGVSQNPRHKITKRGQNVTFRCDPISEHNRLYWYRQTLGQGPEFLTYFQNEAQLEKSRLLSDRFSAERPKGSFSTLEIQRTEQGDSAMYLCASRQVTEAFFGQGTRLTVV.

The CDR3 nucleotides are TGTGCCAGCGCGCAGGGTCAAGAGACCCAGTACTTC. Translation: CASAQGQETQYF. The genes are TRBV2 and TRBJ2-5; TRBD1 might be the D (5 bases). Germline loops: CDR1 SNHLY, CDR2 FYNNEI. CDR3 length equals 12 residues. V was clipped by 8 bases and J by 2 bases, with 9 bases between them.